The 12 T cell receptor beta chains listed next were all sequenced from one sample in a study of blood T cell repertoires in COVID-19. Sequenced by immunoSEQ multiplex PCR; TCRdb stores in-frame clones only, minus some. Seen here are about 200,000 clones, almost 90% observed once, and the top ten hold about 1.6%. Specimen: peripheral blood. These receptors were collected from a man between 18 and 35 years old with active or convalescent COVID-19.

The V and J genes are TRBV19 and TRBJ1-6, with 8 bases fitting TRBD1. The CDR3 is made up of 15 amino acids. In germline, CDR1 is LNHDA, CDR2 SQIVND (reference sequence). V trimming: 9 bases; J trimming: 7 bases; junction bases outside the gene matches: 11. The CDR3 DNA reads TGTGCCAGCAAAGACAGGGGAGCGGCAAATTCACCCCTCCACTTT. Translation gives CASKDRGAANSPLHF.

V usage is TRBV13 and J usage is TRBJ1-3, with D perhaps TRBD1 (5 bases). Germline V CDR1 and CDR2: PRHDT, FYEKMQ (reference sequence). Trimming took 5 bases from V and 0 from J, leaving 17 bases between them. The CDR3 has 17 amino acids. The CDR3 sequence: CASSGLGQDRSGNTIYF. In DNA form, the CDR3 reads TGTGCCAGCAGCGGCTTGGGGCAGGACCGCTCTGGAAACACCATATATTTT.

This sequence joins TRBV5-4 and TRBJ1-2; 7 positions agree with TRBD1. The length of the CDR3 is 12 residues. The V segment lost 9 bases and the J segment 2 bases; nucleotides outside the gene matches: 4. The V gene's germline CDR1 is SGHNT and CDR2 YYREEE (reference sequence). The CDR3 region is CATSTGNYGYTF. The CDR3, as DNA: TGTGCCACTTCGACAGGGAACTATGGCTACACCTTC.

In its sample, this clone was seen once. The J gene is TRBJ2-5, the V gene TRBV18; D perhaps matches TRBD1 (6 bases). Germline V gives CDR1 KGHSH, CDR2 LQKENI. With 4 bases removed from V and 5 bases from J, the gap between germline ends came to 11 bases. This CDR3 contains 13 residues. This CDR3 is CASSLGTMETQYF. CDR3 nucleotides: TGTGCCAGCTCACTCGGGACAATGGAGACCCAGTACTTC.

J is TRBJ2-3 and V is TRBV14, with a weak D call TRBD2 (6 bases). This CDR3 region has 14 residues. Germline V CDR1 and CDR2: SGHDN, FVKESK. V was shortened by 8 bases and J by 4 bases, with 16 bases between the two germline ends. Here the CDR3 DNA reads TGTGCCAGCCGCCGGGCGGGGAAGGCAGATACGCAGTATTTT. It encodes CASRRAGKADTQYF.

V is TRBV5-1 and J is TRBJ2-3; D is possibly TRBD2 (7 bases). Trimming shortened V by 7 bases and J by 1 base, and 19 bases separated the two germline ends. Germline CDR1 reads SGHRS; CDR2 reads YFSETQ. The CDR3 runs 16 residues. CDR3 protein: CASGTGGPPGTDTQYF. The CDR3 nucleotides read TGCGCCAGCGGTACGGGGGGCCCCCCTGGCACAGATACGCAGTATTTT.

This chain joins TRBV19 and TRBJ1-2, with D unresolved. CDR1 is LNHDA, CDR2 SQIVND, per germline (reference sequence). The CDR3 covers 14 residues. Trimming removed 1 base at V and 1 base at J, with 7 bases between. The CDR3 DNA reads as TGTGCCAGTAGTATAGCCCAGGATAACTATGGCTACACCTTC. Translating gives CASSIAQDNYGYTF.

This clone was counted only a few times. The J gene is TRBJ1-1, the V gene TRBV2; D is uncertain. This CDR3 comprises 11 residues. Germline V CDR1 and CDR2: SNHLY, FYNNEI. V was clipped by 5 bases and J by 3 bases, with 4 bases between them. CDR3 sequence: CASSQYTEAFF. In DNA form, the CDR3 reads TGTGCCAGCAGTCAATACACTGAAGCTTTCTTT. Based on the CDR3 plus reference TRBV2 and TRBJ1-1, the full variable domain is EPEVTQTPSHQVTQMGQEVILRCVPISNHLYFYWYRQILGQKVEFLVSFYNNEISEKSEIFDDQFSVERPDGSNFTLKIRSTKLEDSAMYFCASSQYTEAFFGQGTRLTVV.

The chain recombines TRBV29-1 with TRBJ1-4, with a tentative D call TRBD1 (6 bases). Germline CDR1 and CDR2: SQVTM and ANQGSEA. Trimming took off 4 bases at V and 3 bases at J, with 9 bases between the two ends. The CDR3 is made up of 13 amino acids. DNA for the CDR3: TGCAGCGTTGCCGGGACACCTAATGAAAAACTGTTTTTT. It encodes CSVAGTPNEKLFF.

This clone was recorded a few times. The CDR3, as DNA: TGTGCCAGCAGTTGGGCGACAGGAGGCAAGGAGACCCAGTACTTC. It translates to CASSWATGGKETQYF. The genes are TRBV28 and TRBJ2-5; D might be TRBD1 (6 bases). Germline V gene data show CDR1 as MDHEN and CDR2 as SYDVKM. This CDR3 is 15 amino acids long. Trimming took off 4 bases at V and 5 bases at J, with 17 bases between the two ends.

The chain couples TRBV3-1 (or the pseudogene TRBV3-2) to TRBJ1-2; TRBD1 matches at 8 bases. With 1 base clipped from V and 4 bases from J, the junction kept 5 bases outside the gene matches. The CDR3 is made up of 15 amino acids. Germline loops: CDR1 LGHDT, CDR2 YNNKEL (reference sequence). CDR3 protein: CASSQGADRGYGYTF. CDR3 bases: TGTGCCAGCAGCCAAGGGGCAGACAGGGGCTATGGCTACACCTTC.

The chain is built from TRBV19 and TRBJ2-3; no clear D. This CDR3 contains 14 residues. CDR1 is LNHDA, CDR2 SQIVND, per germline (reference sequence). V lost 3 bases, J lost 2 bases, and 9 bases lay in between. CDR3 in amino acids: CASSIAATTDTQYF. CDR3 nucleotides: TGTGCCAGTAGTATTGCGGCTACCACAGATACGCAGTATTTT. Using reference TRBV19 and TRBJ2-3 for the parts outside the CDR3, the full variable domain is DGGITQSPKYLFRKEGQNVTLSCEQNLNHDAMYWYRQDPGQGLRLIYYSQIVNDFQKGDIAEGYSVSREKKESFPLTVTSAQKNPTAFYLCASSIAATTDTQYFGPGTRLTVL.